The next 5 T cell receptor beta chains were all read from a single sample in a study of control samples from healthy donors and cancer patients (dated by TCRdb to the early 2020s). The library came from the immunoSEQ multiplex PCR assay. In its TCRdb copy, this immuneACCESS table keeps in-frame sequences only and misses some clones. Where compared with another copy, unresolved V genes explain less than half of these, and the others have no known cause. Across this sample there are 160,000 or so clones, with roughly 92% seen only once. The ten largest clonotypes hold 0.68% of the sample. Sequencing used blood. Receptors originate from a woman in her 30s in good health.

This clone appeared a single time. Because the CDR3's place on the DNA is in doubt, the DNA is left out and the CDR3 is given as listed by TCRdb. The chain has TRBV6-5 and TRBJ2-3. The germline CDR1 and CDR2 sequences are MNHEY and SVGAGI. The CDR3 extends over 11 residues, inclusive of both ends. The CDR3 here is CAASVADTQYF.

V is TRBV21-1 and J is TRBJ1-2; the table assigns TRBD1, which was not confirmed against the DNA. TRBV21-1 has pseudogene status. This CDR3 comprises 16 residues. The CDR3 loop is CASSKAGTGKYYGYTF. In DNA form, the CDR3 reads TGTGCCAGCAGCAAAGCAGGGACAGGGAAATACTATGGCTACACCTTC.

As to this clone: This sample also contains other DNA sequences that code for the same CDR3. This sequence joins TRBV19 and TRBJ2-3; D gene uncertain. V was shortened by 0 bases and J by 3 bases, with 7 bases between the two germline ends. Germline V gives CDR1 LNHDA, CDR2 SQIVND (reference sequence). The CDR3 loop spans 14 amino acids. This CDR3 reads CASSIDLGTDTQYF. The CDR3 nucleotides are TGTGCCAGTAGTATAGATCTTGGAACAGATACGCAGTATTTT.

J is TRBJ2-1 and V is TRBV5-6; no reliable D call. This CDR3 comprises 14 residues. Trimming took 0 bases from V and 5 from J, leaving 9 bases between them. Germline V gives CDR1 SGHDT, CDR2 YYEEEE. In DNA, the CDR3 is TGTGCCAGCAGCTTGGAGGGCGTAAACAATGAGCAGTTCTTC. Translation gives CASSLEGVNNEQFF.

V and J are TRBV28 and TRBJ2-2, with 10 bases aligning to TRBD2. There are 15 residues in the CDR3. Per germline, CDR1 MDHEN and CDR2 SYDVKM. V lost 8 bases to trimming and J lost 7 bases; unmatched junction nucleotides: 10. Written as DNA, the CDR3 is TGTGCCAGCGGGACAACTAGCGGGATCATCGGGGAGCTGTTTTTT. Its protein product is CASGTTSGIIGELFF.